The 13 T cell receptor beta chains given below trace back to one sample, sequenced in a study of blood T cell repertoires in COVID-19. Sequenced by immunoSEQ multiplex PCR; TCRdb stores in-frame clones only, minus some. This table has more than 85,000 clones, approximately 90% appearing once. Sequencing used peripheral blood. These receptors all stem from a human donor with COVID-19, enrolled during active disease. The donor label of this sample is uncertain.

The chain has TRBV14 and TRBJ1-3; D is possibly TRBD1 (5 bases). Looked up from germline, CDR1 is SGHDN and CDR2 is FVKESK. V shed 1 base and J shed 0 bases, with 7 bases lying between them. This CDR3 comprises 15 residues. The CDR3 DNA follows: TGTGCCAGCAGCCAAGGGACACGCTCTGGAAACACCATATATTTT. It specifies CASSQGTRSGNTIYF.

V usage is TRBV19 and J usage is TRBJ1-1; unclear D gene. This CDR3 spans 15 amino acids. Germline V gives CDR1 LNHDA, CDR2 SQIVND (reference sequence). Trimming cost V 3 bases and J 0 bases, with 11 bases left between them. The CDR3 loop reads CASSMRSGLNTEAFF. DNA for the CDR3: TGTGCCAGTAGTATGAGGTCGGGATTGAACACTGAAGCTTTCTTT. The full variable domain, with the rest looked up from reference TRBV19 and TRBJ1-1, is DGGITQSPKYLFRKEGQNVTLSCEQNLNHDAMYWYRQDPGQGLRLIYYSQIVNDFQKGDIAEGYSVSREKKESFPLTVTSAQKNPTAFYLCASSMRSGLNTEAFFGQGTRLTVV.

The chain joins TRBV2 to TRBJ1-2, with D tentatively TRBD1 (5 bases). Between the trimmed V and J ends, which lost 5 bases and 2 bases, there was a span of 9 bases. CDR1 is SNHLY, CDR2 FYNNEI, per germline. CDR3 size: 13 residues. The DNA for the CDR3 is TGTGCCAGCAGTAGGGGCTCGAACTATGGCTACACCTTC. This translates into CASSRGSNYGYTF.

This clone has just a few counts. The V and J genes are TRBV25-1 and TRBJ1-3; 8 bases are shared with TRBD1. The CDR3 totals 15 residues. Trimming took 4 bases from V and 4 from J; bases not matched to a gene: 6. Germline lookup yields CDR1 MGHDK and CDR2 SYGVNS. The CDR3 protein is CASSAYRGAGNTIYF. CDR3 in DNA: TGTGCCAGCAGTGCCTACAGGGGGGCCGGAAACACCATATATTTT.

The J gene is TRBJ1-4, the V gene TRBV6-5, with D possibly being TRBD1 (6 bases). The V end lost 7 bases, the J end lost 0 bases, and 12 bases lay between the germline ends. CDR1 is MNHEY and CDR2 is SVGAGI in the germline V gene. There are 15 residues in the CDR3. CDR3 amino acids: CASTQDSATNEKLFF. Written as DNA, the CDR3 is TGTGCCAGCACTCAGGACAGTGCAACTAATGAAAAACTGTTTTTT.

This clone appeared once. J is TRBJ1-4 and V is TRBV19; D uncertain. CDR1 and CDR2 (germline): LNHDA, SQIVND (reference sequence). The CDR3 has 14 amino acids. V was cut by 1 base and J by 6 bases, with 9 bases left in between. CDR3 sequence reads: CASSIGNYDEKLFF. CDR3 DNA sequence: TGTGCCAGTAGTATAGGGAACTATGATGAAAAACTGTTTTTT. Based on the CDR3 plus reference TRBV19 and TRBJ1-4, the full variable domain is DGGITQSPKYLFRKEGQNVTLSCEQNLNHDAMYWYRQDPGQGLRLIYYSQIVNDFQKGDIAEGYSVSREKKESFPLTVTSAQKNPTAFYLCASSIGNYDEKLFFGSGTQLSVL.

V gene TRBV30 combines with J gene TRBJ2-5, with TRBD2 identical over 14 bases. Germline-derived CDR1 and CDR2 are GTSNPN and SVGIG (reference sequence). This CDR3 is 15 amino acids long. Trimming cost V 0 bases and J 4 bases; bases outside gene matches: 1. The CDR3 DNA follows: TGTGCCTGGAGTGTAGGACTAGCGGGAGGAGAGACCCAGTACTTC. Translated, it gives CAWSVGLAGGETQYF.

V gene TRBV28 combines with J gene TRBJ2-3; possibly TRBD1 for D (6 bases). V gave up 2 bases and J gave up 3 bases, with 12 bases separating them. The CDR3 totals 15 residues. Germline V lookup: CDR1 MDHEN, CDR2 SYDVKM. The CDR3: CASSLIGGGTDTQYF. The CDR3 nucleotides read TGTGCCAGCAGTTTAATAGGGGGTGGAACAGATACGCAGTATTTT.

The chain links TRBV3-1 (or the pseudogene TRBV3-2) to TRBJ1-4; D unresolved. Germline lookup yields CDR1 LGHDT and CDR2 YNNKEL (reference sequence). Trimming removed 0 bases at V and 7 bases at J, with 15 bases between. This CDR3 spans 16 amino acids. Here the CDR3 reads CASSQDRGGPAEKLFF. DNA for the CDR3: TGTGCCAGCAGCCAAGATCGGGGTGGACCTGCTGAAAAACTGTTTTTT.

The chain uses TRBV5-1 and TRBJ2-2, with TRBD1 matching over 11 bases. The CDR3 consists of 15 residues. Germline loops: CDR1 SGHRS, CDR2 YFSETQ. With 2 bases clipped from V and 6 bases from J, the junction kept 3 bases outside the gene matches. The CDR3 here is CASSFGQGASGELFF. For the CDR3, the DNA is TGCGCCAGCAGCTTCGGACAGGGGGCGTCCGGGGAGCTGTTTTTT. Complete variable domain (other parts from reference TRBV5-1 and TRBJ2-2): KAGVTQTPRYLIKTRGQQVTLSCSPISGHRSVSWYQQTPGQGLQFLFEYFSETQRNKGNFPGRFSGRQFSNSRSEMNVSTLELGDSALYLCASSFGQGASGELFFGEGSRLTVL.

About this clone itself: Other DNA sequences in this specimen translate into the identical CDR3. CDR3 loop: CASSPQGARDQPQHF. The CDR3 nucleotides are TGTGCCAGCTCGCCTCAGGGGGCAAGGGATCAGCCCCAGCATTTT. The chain joins TRBV18 to TRBJ1-5; 8 bases fit TRBD1. The CDR3 spans 15 residues. V trimming: 6 bases; J trimming: 5 bases; junction bases outside the gene matches: 9. Germline-derived CDR1 and CDR2 are KGHSH and LQKENI. The variable domain in full, completed from reference TRBV18 and TRBJ1-5, reads NAGVMQNPRHLVRRRGQEARLRCSPMKGHSHVYWYRQLPEEGLKFMVYLQKENIIDESGMPKERFSAEFPKEGPSILRIQQVVRGDSAAYFCASSPQGARDQPQHFGDGTRLSIL.

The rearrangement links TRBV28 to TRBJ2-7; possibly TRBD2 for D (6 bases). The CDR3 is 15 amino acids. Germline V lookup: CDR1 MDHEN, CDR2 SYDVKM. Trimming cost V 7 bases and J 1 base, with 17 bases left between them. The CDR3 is CASTSWGVSSYEQYF. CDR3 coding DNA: TGTGCCAGCACCAGTTGGGGGGTCTCTTCCTACGAGCAGTACTTC.

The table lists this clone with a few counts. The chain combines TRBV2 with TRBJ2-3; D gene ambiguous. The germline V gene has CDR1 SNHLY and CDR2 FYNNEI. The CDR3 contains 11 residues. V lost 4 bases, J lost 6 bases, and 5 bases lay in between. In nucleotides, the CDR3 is TGTGCCAGCAGTGTACATGATACGCAGTATTTT. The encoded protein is CASSVHDTQYF.